The rows below give T cell receptor beta chains drawn from one sample of a study of blood T cell repertoires in COVID-19. Libraries were prepared by immunoSEQ multiplex PCR; TCRdb keeps only in-frame clonotypes and omits some of them. The profile shows around 150,000 clones, 80% to 90% of them singletons. The sample consisted of PBMCs or T cells enriched from blood (not recorded which). The receptors derive from a man in his forties or fifties who had recovered from COVID-19. Both conserved end residues are part of each CDR3.

j_call,v_call,cdr3_aa
TRBJ1-5,TRBV7-2,CASSPGGTGGDQPQHF
TRBJ2-2,TRBV5-1,CASSLDINTGELFF
TRBJ2-4,TRBV9,CASSVPGSKNIQYF
TRBJ1-6,TRBV3-1/TRBV3-2,CASSHQQGMNSPLHF
TRBJ1-2,TRBV6-1,CASSEALYTPTF
TRBJ2-5,TRBV7-2,CASSRGTVETQYF
TRBJ1-2,TRBV7-2,CASTPYPGQGGGYTF
TRBJ1-3,TRBV19,CASAGVGNTIYF
TRBJ1-2,TRBV10-3,CAISDERYGYTF
TRBJ1-6,TRBV5-1,CASSIFRDNSPLHF
TRBJ2-3,TRBV7-9,CASSLEAGGDTQYF
TRBJ2-7,TRBV5-5,CASSLELRTYEQYF
TRBJ2-7,TRBV7-9,CASSFPGQGMREQYF
TRBJ1-3,TRBV6-5,CASSYSRQGGNTIYF
TRBJ2-7,TRBV3-1/TRBV3-2,CASSQGSRGEQYF
TRBJ1-6,TRBV30,CAWSNALSSYNSPLHF
TRBJ1-1,TRBV2,CASTLERGGMNTEAFF
TRBJ2-5,TRBV27,CASNPGNRGRETQYF
TRBJ2-3,TRBV7-3,CASSLSGFTDTQYF
TRBJ2-7,TRBV5-6,CASSLAVSYEQYF
TRBJ2-7,TRBV5-4,CASSLDRSSYEQYF
TRBJ1-6,TRBV3-1/TRBV3-2,CASSRSRGNSPLHF
TRBJ1-2,TRBV18,CASSPREGALYGYTF
TRBJ2-1,TRBV19,CASSISQRGTSSYNEQFF
TRBJ2-2,TRBV5-1,CASSLKGQGDNGELFF
TRBJ1-5,TRBV6-5,CASKLGLGNQPQHF
TRBJ1-6,TRBV27,CASSFWGGDSPLHF
TRBJ1-5,TRBV7-8,CASSHDRAQPQHF
TRBJ1-1,TRBV7-3,CASSPGMDTEAFF
TRBJ2-7,TRBV6-2/TRBV6-3,CASSPGEGRFEQYF
TRBJ1-5,TRBV7-9,CASSLGSRGSNQPQHF
TRBJ1-4,TRBV6-5,CASRIQGQGEKLFF
TRBJ2-2,TRBV5-1,CASSSERGGRAGELFF
TRBJ1-5,TRBV19,CASSPQFSNQPQHF
TRBJ1-4,TRBV7-8,CASKKENSIINEKLFF
TRBJ1-2,TRBV19,CASSIGQYYGYTF
TRBJ1-4,TRBV25-1,CASSVRKGASNEKLFF
TRBJ1-2,TRBV6-1,CASSERAGPANYGYTF
TRBJ1-2,TRBV10-3,CAISEFGSAGGGYTF
TRBJ1-1,TRBV29-1,CSVEANSEAFF
TRBJ2-5,TRBV18,CASSPPLAGIEETQYF
TRBJ2-4,TRBV4-3,CASSQGTGSAKNIQYF
TRBJ1-2,TRBV12-3/TRBV12-4,CASSPGQGSGYTF
TRBJ2-2,TRBV5-1,CASSLAGGAGELFF
TRBJ2-7,TRBV30,CAWSFGVGLEQYF
TRBJ1-3,TRBV5-6,CASSSSQSGNTIYF
TRBJ2-2,TRBV7-2,CASSLVRAGELFF
TRBJ1-1,TRBV7-2,CASSTVPGGPEAFF